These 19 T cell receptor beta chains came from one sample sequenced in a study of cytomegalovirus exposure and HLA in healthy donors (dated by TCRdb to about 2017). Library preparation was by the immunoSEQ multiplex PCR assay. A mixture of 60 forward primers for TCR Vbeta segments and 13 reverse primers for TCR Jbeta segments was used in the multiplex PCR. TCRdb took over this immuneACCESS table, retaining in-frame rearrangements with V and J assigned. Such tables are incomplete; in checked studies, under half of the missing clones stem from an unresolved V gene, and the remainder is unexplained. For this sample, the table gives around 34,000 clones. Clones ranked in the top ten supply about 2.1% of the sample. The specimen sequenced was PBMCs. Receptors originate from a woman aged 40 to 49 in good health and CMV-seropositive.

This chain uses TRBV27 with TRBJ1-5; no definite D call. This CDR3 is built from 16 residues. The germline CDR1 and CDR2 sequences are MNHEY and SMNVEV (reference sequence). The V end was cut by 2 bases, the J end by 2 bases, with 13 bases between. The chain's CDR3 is CASSLRAQVGNQPQHF. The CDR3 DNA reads TGTGCCAGCAGTTTACGAGCTCAGGTCGGCAATCAGCCCCAGCATTTT.

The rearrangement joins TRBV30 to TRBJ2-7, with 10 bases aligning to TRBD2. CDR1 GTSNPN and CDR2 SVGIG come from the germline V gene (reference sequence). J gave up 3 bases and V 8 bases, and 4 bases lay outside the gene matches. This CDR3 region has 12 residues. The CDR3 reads CAGGTSDYEQYF. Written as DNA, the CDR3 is TGTGCCGGGGGGACTAGCGACTACGAGCAGTACTTC. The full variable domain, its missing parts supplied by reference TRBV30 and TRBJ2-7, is SQTIHQWPATLVQPVGSPLSLECTVEGTSNPNLYWYRQAAGRGLQLLFYSVGIGQISSEVPQNLSASRPQDRQFILSSKKLLLSDSGFYLCAGGTSDYEQYFGPGTRLTVT.

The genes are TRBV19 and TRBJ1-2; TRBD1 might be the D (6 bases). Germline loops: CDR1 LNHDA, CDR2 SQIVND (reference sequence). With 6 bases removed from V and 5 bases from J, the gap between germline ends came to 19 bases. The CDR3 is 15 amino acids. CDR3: CASSPIPRDKYGYTF. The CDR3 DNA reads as TGTGCCAGTAGCCCCATCCCCCGGGACAAGTATGGCTACACCTTC.

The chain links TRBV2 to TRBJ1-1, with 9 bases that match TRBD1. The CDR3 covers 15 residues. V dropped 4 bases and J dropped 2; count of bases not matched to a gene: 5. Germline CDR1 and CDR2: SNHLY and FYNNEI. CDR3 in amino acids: CASSAGGQGNTEAFF. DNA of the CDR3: TGTGCCAGCAGTGCGGGGGGACAGGGAAACACTGAAGCTTTCTTT. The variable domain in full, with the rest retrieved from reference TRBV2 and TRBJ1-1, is EPEVTQTPSHQVTQMGQEVILRCVPISNHLYFYWYRQILGQKVEFLVSFYNNEISEKSEIFDDQFSVERPDGSNFTLKIRSTKLEDSAMYFCASSAGGQGNTEAFFGQGTRLTVV.

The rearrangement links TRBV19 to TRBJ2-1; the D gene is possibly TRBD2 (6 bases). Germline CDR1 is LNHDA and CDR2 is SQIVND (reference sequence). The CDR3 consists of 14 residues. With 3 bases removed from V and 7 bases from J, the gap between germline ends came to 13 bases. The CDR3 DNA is TGTGCCAGTAGTATGATAGCCGGGACTAATGAGCAGTTCTTC. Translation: CASSMIAGTNEQFF.

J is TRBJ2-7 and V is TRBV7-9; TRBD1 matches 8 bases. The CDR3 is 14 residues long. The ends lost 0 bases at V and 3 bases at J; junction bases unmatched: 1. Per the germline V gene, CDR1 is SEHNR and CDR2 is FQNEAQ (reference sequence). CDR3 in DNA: TGTGCCAGCAGCTTAGCTGGGACAGGCTACGAGCAGTACTTC. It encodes CASSLAGTGYEQYF.

The CDR3 region has the DNA TGTGCCAGCACCCAACCCGGGACAGGGGAATCCTACGAGCAGTACTTC. Encoded protein: CASTQPGTGESYEQYF. The V and J genes are TRBV7-3 and TRBJ2-7, with 10 bases matching TRBD1. The trim removed 7 bases at V and 1 base at J, leaving 10 bases unmatched. This CDR3 is 16 amino acids long. CDR1 SGHTA and CDR2 FQGTGA come from the germline V gene.

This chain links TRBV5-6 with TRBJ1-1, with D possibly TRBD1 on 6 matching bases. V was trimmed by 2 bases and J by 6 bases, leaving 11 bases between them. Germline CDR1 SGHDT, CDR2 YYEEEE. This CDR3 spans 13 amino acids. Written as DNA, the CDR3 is TGTGCCAGCAGCTTACAGGGTGGCGCTGAAGCTTTCTTT. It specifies CASSLQGGAEAFF.

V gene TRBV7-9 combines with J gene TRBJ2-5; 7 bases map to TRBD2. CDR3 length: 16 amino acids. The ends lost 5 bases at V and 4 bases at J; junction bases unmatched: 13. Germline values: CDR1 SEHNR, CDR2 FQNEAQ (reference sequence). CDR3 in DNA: TGTGCCAGCAGCCACGACGGGTGGGGGGGGAGAGAGACCCAGTACTTC. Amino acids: CASSHDGWGGRETQYF.

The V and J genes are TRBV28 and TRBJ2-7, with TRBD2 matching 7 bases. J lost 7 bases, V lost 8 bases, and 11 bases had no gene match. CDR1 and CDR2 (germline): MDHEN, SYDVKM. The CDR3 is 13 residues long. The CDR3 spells CASGGGGRREQYF. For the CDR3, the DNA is TGTGCCAGCGGGGGGGGAGGCCGTAGGGAGCAGTACTTC.

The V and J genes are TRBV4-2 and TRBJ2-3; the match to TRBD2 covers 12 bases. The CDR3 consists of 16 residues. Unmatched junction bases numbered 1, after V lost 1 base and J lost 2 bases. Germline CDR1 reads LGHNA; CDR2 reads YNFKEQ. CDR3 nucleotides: TGTGCCAGCAGCCAAGGGACTAGCGGGAACACAGATACGCAGTATTTT. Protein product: CASSQGTSGNTDTQYF.

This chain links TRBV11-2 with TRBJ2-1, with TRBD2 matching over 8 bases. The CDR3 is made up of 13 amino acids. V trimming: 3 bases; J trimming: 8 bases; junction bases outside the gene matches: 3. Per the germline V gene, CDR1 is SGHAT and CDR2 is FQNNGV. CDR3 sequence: CASSLIGRDEQFF. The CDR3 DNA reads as TGTGCCAGCAGCTTGATCGGGAGGGATGAGCAGTTCTTC.

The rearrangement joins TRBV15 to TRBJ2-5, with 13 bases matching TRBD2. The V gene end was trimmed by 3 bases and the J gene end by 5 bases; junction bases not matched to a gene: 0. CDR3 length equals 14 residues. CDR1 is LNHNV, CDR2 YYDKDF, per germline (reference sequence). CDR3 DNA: TGTGCCACCAGCAGGACTAGCGGGAGGGAGACCCAGTACTTC. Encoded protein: CATSRTSGRETQYF.

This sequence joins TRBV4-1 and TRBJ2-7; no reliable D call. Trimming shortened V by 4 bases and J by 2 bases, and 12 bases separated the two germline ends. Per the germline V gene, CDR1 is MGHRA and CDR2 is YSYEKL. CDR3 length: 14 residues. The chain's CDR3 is CASSPLVPTYEQYF. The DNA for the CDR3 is TGCGCCAGCAGCCCTCTAGTGCCGACCTACGAGCAGTACTTC.

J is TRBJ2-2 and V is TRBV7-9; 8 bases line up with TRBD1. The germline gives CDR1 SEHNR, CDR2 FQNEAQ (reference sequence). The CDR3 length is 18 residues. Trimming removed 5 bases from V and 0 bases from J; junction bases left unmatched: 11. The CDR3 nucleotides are TGTGCCAGCAGCGGCGAGGTTACGGACAGGGCGAACACCGGGGAGCTGTTTTTT. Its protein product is CASSGEVTDRANTGELFF.

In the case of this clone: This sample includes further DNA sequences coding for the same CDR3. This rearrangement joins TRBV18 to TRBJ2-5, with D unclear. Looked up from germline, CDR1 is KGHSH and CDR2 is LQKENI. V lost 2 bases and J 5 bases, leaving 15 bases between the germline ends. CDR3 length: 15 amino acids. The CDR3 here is CASSPDLSSTETQYF. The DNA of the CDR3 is TGTGCCAGCTCACCAGATCTTTCAAGCACGGAGACCCAGTACTTC.

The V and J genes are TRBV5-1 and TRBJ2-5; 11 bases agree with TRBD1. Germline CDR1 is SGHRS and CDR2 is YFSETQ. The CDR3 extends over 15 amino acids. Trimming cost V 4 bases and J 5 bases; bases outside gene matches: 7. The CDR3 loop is CASSLGTGGLETQYF. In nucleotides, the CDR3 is TGCGCCAGCAGCCTCGGGACAGGGGGTTTGGAGACCCAGTACTTC.

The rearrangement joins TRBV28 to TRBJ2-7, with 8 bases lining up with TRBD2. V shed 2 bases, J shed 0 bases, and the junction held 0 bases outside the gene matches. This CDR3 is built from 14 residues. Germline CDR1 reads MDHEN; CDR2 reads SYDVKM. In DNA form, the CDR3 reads TGTGCCAGCAGTTTAGCGGGGGGCTCCTACGAGCAGTACTTC. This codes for CASSLAGGSYEQYF.

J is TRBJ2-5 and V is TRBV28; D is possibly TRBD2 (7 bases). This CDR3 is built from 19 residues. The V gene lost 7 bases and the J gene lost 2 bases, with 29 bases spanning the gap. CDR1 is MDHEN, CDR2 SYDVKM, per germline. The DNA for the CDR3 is TGTGCCAGCATGGGACTAACGGGGGACATGATACGGAATCAAGAGACCCAGTACTTC. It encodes CASMGLTGDMIRNQETQYF.